The next 2 T cell receptor beta chains were all read from a single sample in a study of molecular identifiers for immune sequencing clone quantification. Using its own MiXCR run on the PCR reads, TCRdb lists one record per CDR3 protein. The sample has hundreds of thousands of distinct CDR3 sequences, 15% to 20% seen once. The specimen was naive CD8+ T cells from blood, with Jurkat cell RNA spiked in. Described subset: FACS-sorted CD8+CD4-CCR7+CD45RA+ naive T cells. The receptor source for this set is a human donor in good health. Some libraries in this study had Jurkat cell RNA spiked in.

In this sample, this clonotype turned up many times. The chain carries TRBV10-3 and TRBJ2-1; 8 positions agree with TRBD1. The ends lost 0 bases at V and 2 bases at J; junction bases unmatched: 3. The CDR3 runs 16 residues. From germline, CDR1 is ENHRY and CDR2 SYGVKD. The CDR3 loop is CAISESGQGPYNEQFF. The CDR3 region has the DNA TGTGCCATCAGTGAGTCCGGACAGGGTCCCTACAATGAGCAGTTCTTC.

This clonotype was observed at least ten times. This sequence joins TRBV15 and TRBJ2-2; D gene uncertain. The CDR3 runs to 12 residues. V lost 4 bases and J 5 bases, leaving 5 bases between the germline ends. CDR1 LNHNV and CDR2 YYDKDF come from the germline V gene (reference sequence). CDR3 protein: CATSKKTGELFF. The DNA for the CDR3 is TGTGCCACCAGCAAGAAAACCGGGGAGCTGTTTTTT.